Presented here are 10 T cell receptor beta chains from one specimen sequenced in a study of CD8 T cells in Susac syndrome. A quantity of about 0.5 to 1 ug RNA underwent reverse transcription using random hexamers. TCRdb analysed the immunoSEQ multiplex PCR reads with MiXCR anew, one entry per CDR3 protein. The top ten clones hold over 0.09% of a sample with about 140,000 distinct CDR3 sequences, 85% to 95% of them seen once. Sequencing used CD4+ T cells from PBMCs. Receptors originate from a human donor with multiple sclerosis.

This chain uses TRBV6-5 with TRBJ1-1; 7 positions match TRBD1. Germline CDR1 is MNHEY and CDR2 is SVGAGI. CDR3 length: 15 residues. V was pared by 6 bases and J by 0 bases, with 7 bases of the junction left unmatched. CDR3 DNA sequence: TGTGCCAGCAGGAAACGGGGACAGATGAACACTGAAGCTTTCTTT. Translated, it gives CASRKRGQMNTEAFF.

This clonotype came up once. This chain joins TRBV6-2 or TRBV6-3 and TRBJ1-1; TRBD1 matches at 8 bases. Germline V gives CDR1 MNHEY, CDR2 SVGEGT. Germline trimming cut 6 bases from V and 5 bases from J; bases unmatched to any gene: 14. The CDR3 length is 16 residues. As DNA, the CDR3 is TGTGCCAGCAGCCTACCGGGGTTCAGGGGGCTTACTGAAGCTTTCTTT. The encoded protein is CASSLPGFRGLTEAFF.

The genes are TRBV5-1 and TRBJ2-1; TRBD1 matches 9 bases. V trimming: 3 bases; J trimming: 8 bases; junction bases outside the gene matches: 9. The CDR3 consists of 15 residues. Germline V gene data show CDR1 as SGHRS and CDR2 as YFSETQ. CDR3 amino acids: CASSYGTGKGDEQFF. CDR3 in DNA: TGCGCCAGCAGCTACGGGACAGGGAAAGGGGATGAGCAGTTCTTC.

The rearrangement links TRBV7-6 to TRBJ2-1, with 11 nucleotides matching TRBD2. J lost 9 bases, V lost 8 bases, and 9 bases had no gene match. Germline V gene data show CDR1 as SGHVS and CDR2 as FNYEAQ. The CDR3 runs to 14 residues. The CDR3 spells CASSTSGSAGEQFF. The CDR3 nucleotides are TGTGCCAGCTCCACTAGCGGGAGTGCGGGTGAGCAGTTCTTC.

J is TRBJ1-2 and V is TRBV29-1, with D possibly being TRBD1 (6 bases). Germline CDR1 is SQVTM and CDR2 is ANQGSEA. Trimming pared 4 bases from V and 5 bases from J, leaving 11 bases between. CDR3 length: 12 amino acids. The CDR3: CSVVGGAYGYTF. DNA of the CDR3: TGCAGCGTTGTAGGGGGGGCGTATGGCTACACCTTC.

This chain links TRBV7-9 with TRBJ2-5; 12 bases line up with TRBD2. This CDR3 is 17 amino acids long. Losses at the gene ends were 5 bases for V and 2 bases for J; bases not matched to a gene: 9. In germline, CDR1 is SEHNR, CDR2 FQNEAQ (reference sequence). The CDR3 is CASSRTSGGPTQETQYF. The CDR3 DNA reads as TGTGCCAGCAGCCGTACTAGCGGGGGGCCAACACAAGAGACCCAGTACTTC.

The chain carries TRBV4-2 and TRBJ1-2, with D possibly matching TRBD1 (6 bases). This CDR3 region has 15 residues. CDR1 LGHNA and CDR2 YNFKEQ come from the germline V gene. V lost 0 bases, J lost 3 bases, and 11 bases lay in between. CDR3 amino acids: CASSQEQGPDYGYTF. The CDR3 region has the DNA TGTGCCAGCAGCCAAGAACAGGGCCCAGACTATGGCTACACCTTC.

The genes are TRBV20-1 and TRBJ1-2, with D perhaps TRBD1 (5 bases). Germline V gene sequence: CDR1 DFQATT, CDR2 SNEGSKA (reference sequence). The CDR3 covers 13 residues. Trimming took off 7 bases at V and 1 base at J, with 13 bases between the two ends. DNA for the CDR3: TGCAGTGGATGGGCAGGGATTAACTATGGCTACACCTTC. Amino acids: CSGWAGINYGYTF.

The rearrangement uses TRBV11-3 and TRBJ2-7; possibly TRBD1 or TRBD2 for D (6 bases each). Per the germline V gene, CDR1 is SGHNT and CDR2 is YENEEA. The CDR3 consists of 15 residues. The V gene lost 5 bases and the J gene lost 3 bases, with 17 bases spanning the gap. The CDR3 is CASSRDSKGGYEQYF. The CDR3 DNA sequence: TGTGCCAGCAGCCGCGACAGTAAGGGGGGCTACGAGCAGTACTTC.

The DNA for the CDR3 is TGCAGTGCCAGGGTAGCGGGAGGGTTGAATGAGCAGTTCTTC. This sequence encodes CSARVAGGLNEQFF. V is TRBV20-1 and J is TRBJ2-1; TRBD2 aligns across 11 bases. J was trimmed by 7 bases and V by 6 bases; bases with no gene match: 8. Germline CDR1 DFQATT, CDR2 SNEGSKA (reference sequence). The CDR3 spans 14 residues.